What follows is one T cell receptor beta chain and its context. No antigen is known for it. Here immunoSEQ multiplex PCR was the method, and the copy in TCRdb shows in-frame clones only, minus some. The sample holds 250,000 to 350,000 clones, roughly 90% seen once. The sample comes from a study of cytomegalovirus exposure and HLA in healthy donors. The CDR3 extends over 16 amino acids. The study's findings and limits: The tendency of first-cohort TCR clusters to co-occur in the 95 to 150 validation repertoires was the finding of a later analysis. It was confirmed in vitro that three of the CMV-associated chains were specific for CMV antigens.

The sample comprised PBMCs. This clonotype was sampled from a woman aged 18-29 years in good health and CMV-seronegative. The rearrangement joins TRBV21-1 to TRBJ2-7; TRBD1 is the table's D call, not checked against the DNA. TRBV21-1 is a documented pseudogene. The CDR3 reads CASSSHRGYLIYEQYF. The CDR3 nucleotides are TGTGCCAGCAGCAGCCACAGGGGGTACCTAATCTACGAGCAGTACTTC.